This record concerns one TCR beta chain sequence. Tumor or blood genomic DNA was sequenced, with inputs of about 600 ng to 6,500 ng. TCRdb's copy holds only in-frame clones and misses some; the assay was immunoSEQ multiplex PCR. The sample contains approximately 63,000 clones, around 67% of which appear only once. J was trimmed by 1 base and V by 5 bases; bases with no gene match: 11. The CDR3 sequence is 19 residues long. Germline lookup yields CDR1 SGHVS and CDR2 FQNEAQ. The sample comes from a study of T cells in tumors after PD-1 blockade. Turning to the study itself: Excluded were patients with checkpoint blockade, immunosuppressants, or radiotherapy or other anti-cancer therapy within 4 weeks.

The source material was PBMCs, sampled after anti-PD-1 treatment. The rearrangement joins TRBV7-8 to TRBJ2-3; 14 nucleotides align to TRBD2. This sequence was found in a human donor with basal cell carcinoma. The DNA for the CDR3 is TGTGCCAGCAGCCGAGAAGAGGGACTAGCGGGGGCCCGCACAGATACGCAGTATTTT. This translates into CASSREEGLAGARTDTQYF.